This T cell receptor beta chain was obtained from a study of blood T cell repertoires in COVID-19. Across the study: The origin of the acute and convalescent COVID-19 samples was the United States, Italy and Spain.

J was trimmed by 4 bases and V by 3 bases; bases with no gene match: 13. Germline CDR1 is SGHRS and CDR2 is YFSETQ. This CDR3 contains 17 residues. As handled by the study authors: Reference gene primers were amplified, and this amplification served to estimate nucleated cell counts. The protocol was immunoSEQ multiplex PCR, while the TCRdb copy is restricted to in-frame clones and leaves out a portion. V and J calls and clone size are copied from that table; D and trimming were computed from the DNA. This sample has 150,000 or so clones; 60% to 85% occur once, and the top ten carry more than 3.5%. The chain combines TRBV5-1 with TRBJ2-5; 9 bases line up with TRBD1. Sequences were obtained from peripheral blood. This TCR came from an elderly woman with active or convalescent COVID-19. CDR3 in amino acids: CASSSGQGSSGVETQYF. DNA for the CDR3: TGCGCCAGCAGCTCGGGACAGGGTTCCTCAGGCGTAGAGACCCAGTACTTC. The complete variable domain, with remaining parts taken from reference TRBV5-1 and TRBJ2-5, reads KAGVTQTPRYLIKTRGQQVTLSCSPISGHRSVSWYQQTPGQGLQFLFEYFSETQRNKGNFPGRFSGRQFSNSRSEMNVSTLELGDSALYLCASSSGQGSSGVETQYFGPGTRLLVL.